These 10 T cell receptor beta chains originate from one sample sequenced in a study of response to subunit inactivated influenza vaccine (dated by TCRdb to the late 2010s). Library preparation employed RT-PCR. These reads were obtained on an Illumina HiSeq 2500. Starting from the raw public reads, TCRdb applied fastp trimming at Q25, assembled clones with MiXCR and retained in-frame beta chains. Each entry is one CDR3 protein sequence, shown with its most common DNA and genes. The sample profile shows 200,000 to 250,000 distinct CDR3 sequences; 12% of them were found once. About 7.8% of the sample is in the top ten clones. This sample comprised non-naive T cells sorted from PBMCs, obtained less than 15 days before vaccination. Taken with the paper, the label for cell subset or site translates to: memory T cell fraction. These receptors were collected from a man aged 45-60 years who received an inactivated influenza vaccine. Donor details come from another sample of the same person, matched by shared clones.

J is TRBJ2-1 and V is TRBV24-1; 7 bases map to TRBD1. Unmatched junction bases numbered 7, after V lost 10 bases and J lost 8 bases. CDR1 is KGHDR, CDR2 SFDVKD, per germline. This CDR3 has 12 residues. CDR3 sequence reads: CATQGPGDEQFF. CDR3 bases: TGTGCCACACAGGGGCCCGGGGATGAGCAGTTCTTC.

The sample holds many counts of this clonotype. The chain carries TRBV7-8 and TRBJ2-1, with D perhaps being TRBD1 or TRBD2 (6 bases each). Trimming took 4 bases from V and 3 from J, leaving 16 bases between them. The CDR3 spans 16 residues. Per the germline V gene, CDR1 is SGHVS and CDR2 is FQNEAQ. The CDR3 loop is CASSYGGGGYYNEQFF. The DNA of the CDR3 is TGTGCCAGCAGCTACGGAGGGGGTGGATACTACAATGAGCAGTTCTTC.

The table lists this clonotype with a few counts. This sequence joins TRBV20-1 and TRBJ2-5, with TRBD2 identical over 7 bases. Germline V lookup: CDR1 DFQATT, CDR2 SNEGSKA (reference sequence). The CDR3 runs to 13 residues. DNA of the CDR3: TGCGGAGGGGTAGGCGCGGGGGAAGAGACCCAGTACTTC. It encodes CGGVGAGEETQYF.

The table lists this clonotype with many counts. The chain has TRBV29-1 and TRBJ2-5; 11 positions agree with TRBD1. This CDR3 region has 15 residues. J was trimmed by 2 bases and V by 4 bases; bases with no gene match: 6. The germline V gene has CDR1 SQVTM and CDR2 ANQGSEA. The CDR3, as DNA: TGCAGCGTTGGGAAAGGGACAGGGGGTCAAGAGACCCAGTACTTC. Amino acid sequence: CSVGKGTGGQETQYF.

This clonotype has a handful of counts. The chain joins TRBV5-5 to TRBJ2-6; D is unclear. Germline CDR1 and CDR2: SGHKS and YYEKEE (reference sequence). The CDR3 totals 14 residues. Trimming took off 1 base at V and 0 bases at J, with 2 bases between the two ends. As DNA, the CDR3 is TGTGCCAGCAGCTTGTACTCTGGGGCCAACGTCCTGACTTTC. It is translated as CASSLYSGANVLTF.

This clonotype was counted only a few times. The V call is TRBV3-1, the J call TRBJ2-5; D is unresolved. Germline V gene lookup returns CDR1 LGHDT and CDR2 YNNKEL (reference sequence). The CDR3 is 13 residues long. Trimming pared 1 base from V and 5 bases from J, leaving 8 bases between. The CDR3 DNA is TGTGCCAGCAGCCAAGGGCCTCTTGAGACCCAGTACTTC. Its translation is CASSQGPLETQYF.

The V call is TRBV6-1, the J call TRBJ2-7; perhaps D is TRBD1 or TRBD2 (5 bases each). The CDR3 consists of 15 residues. Per germline, CDR1 MNHNS and CDR2 SASEGT. V dropped 6 bases and J dropped 6 bases, with 21 bases sitting between them. As DNA, the CDR3 is TGTGCCAGCAGCCCACCATTGGGGGTTGGTTCCGAGCAGTACTTC. Translating it yields CASSPPLGVGSEQYF.

There are a few counts of this clonotype. The chain couples TRBV29-1 to TRBJ1-4; 7 nucleotides line up with TRBD1. In germline, CDR1 is SQVTM, CDR2 ANQGSEA. The CDR3 consists of 12 residues. V was clipped by 7 bases and J by 2 bases; unmatched bases: 1. The CDR3 here is CSAGQTNEKLFF. The CDR3 DNA sequence: TGCAGCGCGGGACAGACTAATGAAAAACTGTTTTTT. Supplemented by reference TRBV29-1 and TRBJ1-4, the full variable domain reads SAVISQKPSRDICQRGTSLTIQCQVDSQVTMMFWYRQQPGQSLTLIATANQGSEATYESGFVIDKFPISRPNLTFSTLTVSNMSPEDSSIYLCSAGQTNEKLFFGSGTQLSVL.

This clonotype was observed a handful of times. The genes are TRBV14 and TRBJ2-7, with D uncertain. CDR3 size: 13 residues. Germline values: CDR1 SGHDN, CDR2 FVKESK. The V end lost 4 bases, the J end lost 2 bases, and 9 bases lay between the germline ends. CDR3 region: CASSLKATYEQYF. The DNA for the CDR3 is TGTGCCAGCAGCCTTAAAGCAACCTACGAGCAGTACTTC.

V gene TRBV6-5 combines with J gene TRBJ2-1; tentative D call: TRBD2 (6 bases). Trimming pared 8 bases from V and 9 bases from J, leaving 11 bases between. From germline, CDR1 is MNHEY and CDR2 SVGAGI. The CDR3 length is 11 residues. CDR3 sequence (DNA): TGTGCCAGCCAAGAGGGACTTGAGCAGTTCTTC. Translating gives CASQEGLEQFF.